This T cell receptor beta chain is drawn from a study of blood T cell repertoires in COVID-19. Study context: The origin of the acute and convalescent COVID-19 samples was the United States, Italy and Spain. The analysed material was cDNA or gDNA that came from T cells, B-cell-depleted T cells, or PBMCs.

In the authors' workflow: Reference gene primer amplification gave nucleated cell count estimates. Using immunoSEQ multiplex PCR, the repertoire was profiled, and TCRdb retains in-frame clones only, with some absent. D and trimming come from the DNA, and the V and J calls and clone size come from that table. The sample yields roughly 40,000 clones, 85% to 90% seen once. Germline-derived CDR1 and CDR2 are SQVTM and ANQGSEA. Losses at the gene ends were 6 bases for V and 7 bases for J; bases not matched to a gene: 17. The CDR3 runs to 16 residues. The rearrangement links TRBV29-1 to TRBJ2-2; TRBD2 agrees at 7 bases. Sequenced input: peripheral blood. The TCR sequence derives from a man in his fifties or sixties with active COVID-19. This CDR3 is CSVGPHGDYEGGELFF. The CDR3 nucleotides are TGCAGCGTGGGTCCCCACGGGGACTACGAAGGCGGGGAGCTGTTTTTT.